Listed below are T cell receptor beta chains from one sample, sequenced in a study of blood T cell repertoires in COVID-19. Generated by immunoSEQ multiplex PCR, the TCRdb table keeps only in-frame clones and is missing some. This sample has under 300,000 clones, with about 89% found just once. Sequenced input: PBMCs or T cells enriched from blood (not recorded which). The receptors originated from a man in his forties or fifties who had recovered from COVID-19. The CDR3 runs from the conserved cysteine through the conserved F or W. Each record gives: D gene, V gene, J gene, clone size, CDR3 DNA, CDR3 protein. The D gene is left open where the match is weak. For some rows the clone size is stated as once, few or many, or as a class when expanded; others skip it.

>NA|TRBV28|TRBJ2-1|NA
TGTGCCAGCAGATTCCTAGGCAGGGGAACTTACAATGAGCAGTTCTTC
CASRFLGRGTYNEQFF
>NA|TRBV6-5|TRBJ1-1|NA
TGTGCCAGCAGTTACTCAGGGGATGAAGCTTTCTTT
CASSYSGDEAFF
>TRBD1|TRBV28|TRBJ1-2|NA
TGTGCCAGCGGAAGTTTAGCAGGGGGGAATAACTATGGCTACACCTTC
CASGSLAGGNNYGYTF
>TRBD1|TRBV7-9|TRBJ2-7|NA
TGTGCCAGCAGTCGGACAGGAATCTACGAGCAGTACTTC
CASSRTGIYEQYF
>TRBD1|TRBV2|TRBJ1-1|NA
TGTGCCAGCATAGAGGCCCCGGACAGGGTGAACACTGAAGCTTTCTTT
CASIEAPDRVNTEAFF
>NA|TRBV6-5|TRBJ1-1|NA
TGTGCCAGCAGTTACTCGCGGGACGGCACTGAAGCTTTCTTT
CASSYSRDGTEAFF
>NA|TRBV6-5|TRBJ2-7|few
TGTGCCAGCAGTTACAACAGGGTAGGGGCTTACGAGCAGTACTTC
CASSYNRVGAYEQYF
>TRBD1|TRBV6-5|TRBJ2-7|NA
TGTGCCAGCAGTTACCCAGCCGGGACAGGGTTGTACGAGCAGTACTTC
CASSYPAGTGLYEQYF
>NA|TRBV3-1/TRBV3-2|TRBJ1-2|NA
TGTGCCAGCAGCCCCCGGGGGACTGCTAACTATGGCTACACCTTC
CASSPRGTANYGYTF
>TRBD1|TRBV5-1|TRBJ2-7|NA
TGCGCCAGCAGCTTGGTGGCGACAGGGTTGGTCTACGAGCAGTACTTC
CASSLVATGLVYEQYF
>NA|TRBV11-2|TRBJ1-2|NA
TGTGCCAGCAGCTTATTGGGGGGGCCCGGCTATGGCTACACCTTC
CASSLLGGPGYGYTF
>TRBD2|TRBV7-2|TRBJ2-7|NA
TGTGCCAGCAGCTGGGGGGGTTATGACGACGAGCAGTACTTC
CASSWGGYDDEQYF
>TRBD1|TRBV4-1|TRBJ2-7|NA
TGCGCCAGCAGCCAAGGGGACAGGGGACCAGAAGAGCAGTACTTC
CASSQGDRGPEEQYF
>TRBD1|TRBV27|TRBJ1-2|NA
TGTGCCAGCAGTTTATGGGACAGTAGTGGCTACACCTTC
CASSLWDSSGYTF
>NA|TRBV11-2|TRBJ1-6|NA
TGTGCCAGCAGCCCCAGTCGGGGTTCACCCCTCCACTTT
CASSPSRGSPLHF
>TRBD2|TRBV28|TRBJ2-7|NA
TGTGCCAGCCTACCCCGGGCGGGAGCCGTCGTCCTTGTTTACGAGCAGTACTTC
CASLPRAGAVVLVYEQYF
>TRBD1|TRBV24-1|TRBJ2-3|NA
TGTGCCACCAGTGATTTGCATTTGGGGGTGCGGGGGGACAGGGGGCTGCAAGATACGCAGTATTTT
CATSDLHLGVRGDRGLQDTQYF
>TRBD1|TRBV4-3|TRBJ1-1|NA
TGCGCCAGCAGCCCCGAGACAGGGGGCACTGAAGCTTTCTTT
CASSPETGGTEAFF
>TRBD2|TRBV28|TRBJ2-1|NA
TGTGCCAGCAGTCCCGGGACTAGCGGGAGGGCCTCCTACAATGAGCAGTTCTTC
CASSPGTSGRASYNEQFF
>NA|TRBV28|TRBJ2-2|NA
TGTGCCAGCAGTTTTAGTGGGAGTAACACCGGGGAGCTGTTTTTT
CASSFSGSNTGELFF
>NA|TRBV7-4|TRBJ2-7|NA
TGTGCCAGCAGCTTGACACAGAATTCCTACGAGCAGTACTTC
CASSLTQNSYEQYF
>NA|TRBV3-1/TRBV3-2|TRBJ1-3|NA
TGTGCCAGCAGCCAAGCCGTGTCAGCCAGGACAACTGGAAACACCATATATTTT
CASSQAVSARTTGNTIYF
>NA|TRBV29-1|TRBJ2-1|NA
TGCAGCGTTGAACGGCGGGGGCAATTTTCCCGGGCCTACAATGAGCAGTTCTTC
CSVERRGQFSRAYNEQFF
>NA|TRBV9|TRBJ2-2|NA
TGTGCCAGCAGCGTCATTTCGAACACCGGGGAGCTGTTTTTT
CASSVISNTGELFF